Listed below are T cell receptor beta chains from one sample, sequenced in a study of T cells in Graves' hyperthyroidism and ophthalmopathy. TCRdb recomputed calls from the multiplex PCR reads with MiXCR, one row per CDR3 protein. The sample includes hundreds of thousands of distinct CDR3 sequences, 16% seen only once; the top ten take around a sixth. The sample was blood. The origin of the receptors is a woman between 18 and 30 years old with Graves' hyperthyroidism. The CDR3 runs from the conserved cysteine through the conserved F or W.

v_gene	j_gene	len	CDR3aa
TRBV6-2/TRBV6-3	TRBJ1-6	16	CASSYRTRATGSPLHF
TRBV20-1	TRBJ2-7	15	CSARAPGQPSYEQYF
TRBV3-1	TRBJ1-4	17	CASSQWRTGGVGEKLFF
TRBV27	TRBJ1-6	15	CASSLSWTGLSPLHF
TRBV20-1	TRBJ2-1	12	CSARDGRNEQFF
TRBV12-3/TRBV12-4	TRBJ2-7	13	CASSLVPDYEQYF
TRBV11-3	TRBJ2-7	16	CASSPRQDRVHYEQYF
TRBV27	TRBJ1-5	14	CASSLLGGPGPQHF
TRBV5-1	TRBJ2-3	16	CASSLGDRASADTQYF
TRBV20-1	TRBJ2-7	14	CSARTDRGRAEQYF
TRBV6-1	TRBJ2-2	17	CASRPPTGGVGTGELFF
TRBV20-1	TRBJ2-7	16	CSARVRPGTSGDEQYF
TRBV20-1	TRBJ1-6	16	CSARAVQGGTNSPLHF
TRBV28	TRBJ2-3	12	CAIKGDTDTQYF
TRBV9	TRBJ2-2	16	CASSGGITGLAGELFF